This is a list of T cell receptor beta chains from one sample in a study of cytomegalovirus exposure and HLA in healthy donors. TCRdb's copy holds only in-frame clones and misses some; the assay was immunoSEQ multiplex PCR. This sample has 95,000 to 100,000 clones, with roughly three quarters found just once. The sample was PBMCs. These receptors were obtained from a woman between 55 and 75 years old in good health and CMV-seronegative. Both conserved end residues are part of each CDR3. Fields, in order: J gene, D gene, V gene, clone size, CDR3 protein, CDR3 DNA. The D gene is left open where the match is weak. Size is stated for part of the rows, as once, few or many counts, or as a class when the clone is expanded.

TRBJ2-1 | TRBD1 | TRBV28 | NA | CASRGTGEANEQFF | TGTGCCAGCAGGGGGACAGGGGAGGCCAATGAGCAGTTCTTC
TRBJ2-2 | TRBD1 | TRBV7-9 | NA | CASSPGQGEGFGTGELFF | TGTGCCAGCAGCCCCGGACAGGGCGAGGGTTTTGGCACCGGGGAGCTGTTTTTT
TRBJ1-2 | TRBD1 | TRBV7-2 | NA | CASSPPRWTGLEGYTF | TGTGCCAGCAGCCCCCCCCGATGGACAGGGCTGGAAGGCTACACCTTC
TRBJ1-1 | TRBD1 | TRBV19 | NA | CASSIDRGAEAFF | TGTGCCAGTAGTATCGACAGGGGGGCTGAAGCTTTCTTT
TRBJ1-6 | NA | TRBV6-1 | few | CASSEGVWRQSYNSPLHF | TGTGCCAGCAGTGAAGGGGTTTGGAGGCAGAGTTATAATTCACCCCTCCACTTT
TRBJ1-5 | NA | TRBV10-3 | NA | CAISAAPGGNQPQHF | TGTGCCATCAGTGCCGCTCCCGGGGGAAATCAGCCCCAGCATTTT
TRBJ2-2 | TRBD2 | TRBV9 | NA | CASSVDGLDTGELFF | TGTGCCAGCAGCGTAGACGGACTAGACACCGGGGAGCTGTTTTTT
TRBJ1-5 | NA | TRBV19 | NA | CASSSRGNQPQHF | TGTGCCAGTAGTTCCAGGGGTAATCAGCCCCAGCATTTT
TRBJ2-2 | NA | TRBV27 | NA | CASSWRGANTGELFF | TGTGCCAGCAGTTGGCGCGGGGCGAACACCGGGGAGCTGTTTTTT
TRBJ2-3 | NA | TRBV5-6 | NA | CASSSRDTQYF | TGTGCCAGCAGCTCCAGGGATACGCAGTATTTT
TRBJ1-2 | NA | TRBV5-1 | NA | CASSLESQGYGYTF | TGCGCCAGCAGCTTGGAGTCCCAGGGCTATGGCTACACCTTC
TRBJ1-5 | NA | TRBV19 | NA | CASSMGAGRGVQPQHF | TGTGCCAGTAGTATGGGGGCAGGGAGAGGTGTTCAGCCCCAGCATTTT
TRBJ1-5 | NA | TRBV7-2 | few | CASSLAGGPYQPQHF | TGTGCCAGCAGTTTGGCAGGTGGCCCATATCAGCCCCAGCATTTT
TRBJ1-5 | TRBD1 | TRBV19 | NA | CASSPGQGGNQPQHF | TGTGCCAGTAGTCCAGGACAGGGGGGCAATCAGCCCCAGCATTTT
TRBJ2-3 | TRBD2 | TRBV18 | NA | CASSPQTSGGAINTQYF | TGTGCCAGCTCACCACAGACTAGCGGGGGGGCGATTAATACGCAGTATTTT
TRBJ1-2 | TRBD1 | TRBV18 | once | CASSTGGYGYTF | TGTGCCAGCTCCACAGGGGGCTATGGCTACACCTTC
TRBJ1-1 | NA | TRBV6-6 | NA | CASSYQGGGDEAFF | TGTGCCAGCAGTTACCAAGGCGGGGGCGATGAAGCTTTCTTT
TRBJ1-3 | TRBD1 | TRBV30 | NA | CAWSTGTGTDTIYF | TGTGCCTGGAGTACTGGGACAGGGACAGACACCATATATTTT
TRBJ2-1 | TRBD2 | TRBV5-1 | NA | CATSGTGTSNEQFF | TGCGCCACCTCCGGGACCGGGACTAGCAATGAGCAGTTCTTC
TRBJ2-5 | TRBD1 | TRBV27 | NA | CASLGTGETQYF | TGTGCCAGTCTGGGGACAGGGGAGACCCAGTACTTC
TRBJ1-2 | NA | TRBV7-9 | NA | CASSLAAGPLYGYTF | TGTGCCAGCAGCTTAGCCGCAGGTCCACTCTATGGCTACACCTTC
TRBJ2-5 | NA | TRBV14 | NA | CASSQETGTQYF | TGTGCCAGCAGCCAAGAAACGGGGACCCAGTACTTC
TRBJ2-3 | TRBD2 | TRBV5-4 | NA | CASSLAERGAGHTQYF | TGTGCCAGCAGCTTGGCCGAGCGGGGGGCTGGTCATACGCAGTATTTT
TRBJ1-2 | NA | TRBV20-1 | NA | CSARQGSGYTF | TGCAGTGCTAGACAGGGCTCTGGCTACACCTTC
TRBJ1-4 | TRBD1 | TRBV10-1 | NA | CASSPGQGREKLFF | TGCGCCAGCAGTCCCGGACAGGGGCGTGAAAAACTGTTTTTT
TRBJ2-1 | NA | TRBV30 | NA | CAWSTGLGVGSYNEQFF | TGTGCCTGGAGTACGGGACTCGGGGTAGGCTCCTACAATGAGCAGTTCTTC
TRBJ2-7 | TRBD1 | TRBV19 | once | CASSRATGALYEQYF | TGTGCCAGTAGTAGAGCGACAGGGGCCCTCTACGAGCAGTACTTC
TRBJ2-1 | NA | TRBV6-4 | NA | CASSDERTYSYNEQFF | TGTGCCAGCAGTGACGAAAGGACATACTCCTACAATGAGCAGTTCTTC
TRBJ2-5 | NA | TRBV30 | NA | CAWSVGFQETQYF | TGTGCCTGGAGTGTGGGCTTCCAAGAGACCCAGTACTTC
TRBJ2-7 | TRBD1 | TRBV7-7 | NA | CASSLGWDRVYEQYF | TGTGCCAGCAGCTTAGGGTGGGACAGGGTTTACGAGCAGTACTTC
TRBJ1-1 | NA | TRBV5-4 | NA | CASSYGRGEAFF | TGTGCCAGCAGCTACGGACGGGGGGAAGCTTTCTTT
TRBJ2-7 | NA | TRBV4-3 | NA | CASSQETRTAFEQYF | TGCGCCAGCAGCCAAGAAACTCGGACAGCCTTCGAGCAGTACTTC
TRBJ2-7 | TRBD2 | TRBV6-6 | NA | CASSYVSSGMGEQYF | TGTGCCAGCAGTTACGTATCTAGCGGGATGGGCGAGCAGTACTTC
TRBJ2-7 | TRBD2 | TRBV6-1 | NA | CASSDRGLAGPSYEQYF | TGTGCCAGCAGTGATAGGGGACTAGCGGGCCCCAGCTACGAGCAGTACTTC
TRBJ1-1 | TRBD1 | TRBV7-2 | NA | CASSITGGKAFF | TGTGCCAGCAGTATAACAGGGGGAAAAGCTTTCTTT
TRBJ2-7 | NA | TRBV6-6 | NA | CASSRLVHYEQYF | TGTGCCAGCAGTCGGCTAGTTCACTACGAGCAGTACTTC
TRBJ2-5 | TRBD2 | TRBV4-3 | once | CASSQAPSGSTETQYF | TGCGCCAGCAGCCAAGCCCCTAGCGGGAGTACTGAGACCCAGTACTTC
TRBJ1-2 | TRBD1 | TRBV9 | NA | CASSPQTGMTEGYTF | TGTGCCAGCAGCCCCCAGACAGGGATGACCGAGGGCTACACCTTC
TRBJ1-1 | NA | TRBV6-1 | NA | CASRDILITEAFF | TGTGCCAGCAGGGACATATTGATTACTGAAGCTTTCTTT
TRBJ1-4 | TRBD1 | TRBV5-6 | NA | CASSLGGTGNEKLFF | TGTGCCAGCAGCTTGGGTGGGACAGGGAATGAAAAACTGTTTTTT
TRBJ2-3 | TRBD2 | TRBV13 | NA | CASTGRARADTQYF | TGTGCCAGCACCGGGAGGGCCAGGGCAGATACGCAGTATTTT
TRBJ1-2 | NA | TRBV20-1 | NA | CSARGKGYTF | TGCAGTGCTCGGGGAAAGGGCTACACCTTC